These 13 T cell receptor beta chains came from one sample sequenced in a study of T cell responses to AZD1222 COVID-19 vaccine (dated by TCRdb to the early 2020s). The method behind the library was the immunoSEQ multiplex PCR assay. This immuneACCESS table, as held by TCRdb, lists in-frame sequences with V and J called but not all clones. Of the missing ones, under half trace to an unresolved V gene in checked studies; the others have no known cause. The sample yields 180,000 or so clones; roughly 94% were counted once. The leading ten clones occupy about 0.64% of the sample. The meaning of the sample's time point label: baseline before first vaccination. The sequenced sample was peripheral blood, obtained on day 0 of AZD1222 vaccination. Receptor source: an adult in good health.

The J gene is TRBJ2-7, the V gene TRBV29-1, with D perhaps matching TRBD1 (5 bases). Germline V lookup: CDR1 SQVTM, CDR2 ANQGSEA. V was trimmed by 3 bases and J by 2 bases, leaving 8 bases between them. There are 12 residues in the CDR3. In nucleotides, the CDR3 is TGCAGCGTTGATCAGGGCGCCTACGAGCAGTACTTC. Translating it yields CSVDQGAYEQYF.

J is TRBJ2-7 and V is TRBV5-1, with 7 bases lining up with TRBD2. Germline trimming cut 4 bases from V and 3 bases from J; bases unmatched to any gene: 7. The CDR3 is 14 residues long. CDR1 and CDR2 (germline): SGHRS, YFSETQ. CDR3 nucleotide sequence: TGCGCCAGCAGCCCCGGGACTACTGACTACGAGCAGTACTTC. Protein product: CASSPGTTDYEQYF.

This chain links TRBV18 with TRBJ1-4, with D unresolved. V gave up 4 bases and J gave up 8 bases, with 14 bases separating them. The CDR3 sequence is 14 residues long. Germline CDR1 reads KGHSH; CDR2 reads LQKENI. The CDR3 DNA follows: TGTGCCAGCTCACAGGACCAGGTGGGGGAAAAACTGTTTTTT. Encoded protein: CASSQDQVGEKLFF.

The genes are TRBV29-1 and TRBJ1-3; D is undetermined. V was trimmed by 3 bases and J by 3 bases, leaving 12 bases between them. Germline assignment: CDR1 SQVTM and CDR2 ANQGSEA. CDR3 length: 14 amino acids. This CDR3 is CSVEGSGVGNTIYF. The CDR3 coding sequence is TGCAGCGTTGAGGGTTCTGGTGTTGGAAACACCATATATTTT.

The count of this clone is one. The CDR3 coding sequence is TGTGCCAGCAGCTCCGTTAGCGGGATGGGCGGGGAGCTGTTTTTT. Translated: CASSSVSGMGGELFF. This sequence joins TRBV7-7 and TRBJ2-2; 8 nucleotides align to TRBD2. The V gene end was trimmed by 4 bases and the J gene end by 7 bases; junction bases not matched to a gene: 8. Germline assignment: CDR1 SSHAT and CDR2 FNYEAQ (reference sequence). There are 15 residues in the CDR3.

Only one count was recorded for this clone. CDR3 DNA: TGTGCCAGCAGCCTGGGACAGAGTCAAACTGAAGCTTTCTTT. This sequence encodes CASSLGQSQTEAFF. V gene TRBV7-2 combines with J gene TRBJ1-1; TRBD1 matches 7 bases. Germline CDR1 SGHTA, CDR2 FQGNSA. The CDR3 spans 14 residues. J lost 5 bases, V lost 5 bases, and 8 bases had no gene match.

This chain links TRBV6-5 with TRBJ2-7; 8 positions agree with TRBD2. The CDR3 totals 15 residues. The V gene end was trimmed by 0 bases and the J gene end by 4 bases; junction bases not matched to a gene: 5. Germline V gives CDR1 MNHEY, CDR2 SVGAGI. CDR3 nucleotide sequence: TGTGCCAGCAGTTACTCGAGTGGCGGGAGGTACGAGCAGTACTTC. Its protein is CASSYSSGGRYEQYF.

The chain is built from TRBV30 and TRBJ2-7; D unclear. Trimming cost V 1 base and J 2 bases, with 6 bases left between them. Per germline, CDR1 GTSNPN and CDR2 SVGIG (reference sequence). This CDR3 comprises 12 residues. CDR3: CAWSAGTYEQYF. CDR3 DNA sequence: TGTGCCTGGAGTGCAGGAACCTACGAGCAGTACTTC.

The chain has TRBV29-1 and TRBJ1-1, with D perhaps matching TRBD1 (5 bases). The CDR3 sequence is 11 residues long. Deletions cut 6 bases from V and 11 bases from J, with 16 bases between. The germline V gene has CDR1 SQVTM and CDR2 ANQGSEA. The CDR3 coding sequence is TGCAGCGTCCTGCGGGGGATTGAGGCTTTCTTT. Translated: CSVLRGIEAFF.

This sequence joins TRBV6-5 and TRBJ1-5, with 7 positions matching TRBD1. Germline V lookup: CDR1 MNHEY, CDR2 SVGAGI. Trimming cost V 4 bases and J 6 bases; bases outside gene matches: 9. This CDR3 region has 15 residues. In DNA form, the CDR3 reads TGTGCCAGCAGTTCCATAGGGGGCCGCGGTCAGCCCCAGCATTTT. It encodes CASSSIGGRGQPQHF.

The chain joins TRBV19 to TRBJ1-3; D is unclear. Germline CDR1 and CDR2: LNHDA and SQIVND (reference sequence). There are 15 residues in the CDR3. V was trimmed by 3 bases and J by 3 bases, leaving 12 bases between them. In DNA form, the CDR3 reads TGTGCCAGTAGTATGAACTCGGGTTATGGAAACACCATATATTTT. This gives the protein CASSMNSGYGNTIYF.

On this clone: At one boundary the junction diverges from the germline segment, which might be a read error. The J gene is TRBJ2-1, the V gene TRBV5-6, with D uncertain. CDR3 length equals 13 residues. The germline CDR1 and CDR2 sequences are SGHDT and YYEEEE. The CDR3 DNA reads as TGTGCCAGCAGCCCGACGGGTTACACTGAGCAGTTCTTC. Translating gives CASSPTGYTEQFF. Together with reference TRBV5-6 and TRBJ2-1, the CDR3 gives the full variable domain: DAGVTQSPTHLIKTRGQQVTLRCSPKSGHDTVSWYQQALGQGPQFIFQYYEEEERQRGNFPDRFSGHQFPNYSSELNVNALLLGDSALYLCASSPTGYTEQFFGPGTRLTVL.

The chain is built from TRBV7-9 and TRBJ2-3; unclear D gene. CDR3 length: 13 residues. V lost 3 bases, J lost 3 bases, and 7 bases lay in between. In germline, CDR1 is SEHNR, CDR2 FQNEAQ (reference sequence). CDR3 sequence: CASSFWGTDTQYF. As DNA, the CDR3 is TGTGCCAGCAGCTTTTGGGGAACAGATACGCAGTATTTT.